The 3 T cell receptor beta chains listed next were all sequenced from one sample in a study of response to subunit inactivated influenza vaccine. TCRdb used MiXCR to reprocess the RT-PCR reads, holding one entry per CDR3 protein. The repertoire holds 500,000 to 600,000 distinct CDR3 sequences, with 10% to 15% as singletons. Sequencing used PBMCs from blood, obtained on the day of vaccination. All receptors derive from a man in his fifties who received an inactivated influenza vaccine.

At least ten counts were recorded for this clonotype. This chain joins TRBV28 and TRBJ2-5; no clear D. The CDR3 length is 13 residues. Trimming left V 4 bases short and J 0 bases short, with 6 bases between. The germline gives CDR1 MDHEN, CDR2 SYDVKM. DNA for the CDR3: TGTGCCAGCAGTTCCCAACACCAAGAGACCCAGTACTTC. Translation: CASSSQHQETQYF.

This clonotype has just a few counts. This chain links TRBV29-1 with TRBJ2-3, with TRBD2 matching 10 bases. The CDR3 totals 14 residues. In germline, CDR1 is SQVTM, CDR2 ANQGSEA. V lost 4 bases and J lost 1; bases outside the gene matches: 2. CDR3 bases: TGCAGCGTTGGAGGACTAGCGGGCACAGATACGCAGTATTTT. Translating it yields CSVGGLAGTDTQYF.

In this sample, this clonotype turned up many times. CDR3 region: CASSLGQRTGELFF. The CDR3 DNA follows: TGTGCCAGCAGCTTGGGACAGCGCACCGGGGAGCTGTTTTTT. The chain links TRBV14 to TRBJ2-2; 7 nucleotides align to TRBD1. There are 14 residues in the CDR3. The germline V gene has CDR1 SGHDN and CDR2 FVKESK. Trimming removed 5 bases from V and 4 bases from J; junction bases left unmatched: 4.